This T cell receptor (beta chain) appears in the sequencing data of a study of shared clonotypes between healthy human individuals. Here immunoSEQ multiplex PCR was the method, and the copy in TCRdb shows in-frame clones only, minus some. Counted here are under 600,000 clones, 70% to 80% occurring once; the ten biggest clones make up more than 10%. A note on this clone: The junction departs from germline at one end; a sequencing error may be responsible. Other nucleotide sequences in the sample specify the same CDR3.

For unsorted samples, genomic DNA was extracted from tens of millions of PBMCs. From germline, CDR1 is SGHDT and CDR2 YYEEEE. The CDR3 covers 12 residues. This TCR came from a woman between 40 and 50 years old in good health. Some clones in this sample may be carry-over from other donors' samples. This chain uses TRBV5-6 with TRBJ1-3; D gene uncertain. The sequenced sample was PBMCs. The CDR3 DNA is TGTGCCAGCAGCACGACGGGAAACACTATATATTTT. It translates to CASSTTGNTIYF.